Included here is one TCR beta chain sequence, with context. Its antigen is unidentified. The data stem from a study of shared clonotypes between healthy human individuals. V lost 0 bases to trimming and J lost 5 bases; unmatched junction nucleotides: 12. The CDR3 extends over 16 amino acids. Looked up from germline, CDR1 is GTSNPN and CDR2 is SVGIG (reference sequence). CD45RO-negative, CCR7-positively selected cells formed the naive CD8 fraction, excluding terminally differentiated effector memory CD45RA+ cells. The study's findings and limits: Naive subsets typically showed greater estimated richness than memory subsets. Generation of non-shared clonotypes was less probable than generation of clonotypes shared by all four donors.

TCRdb's copy holds only in-frame clones and misses some; the assay was immunoSEQ multiplex PCR. Of around 550,000 clones in the sample, around 95% are singletons; the top ten hold approximately 0.11%. V usage is TRBV30 and J usage is TRBJ2-7, with TRBD2 matching over 8 bases. The sample consisted of naive CD8+ T cells sorted from blood. The TCR comes from a woman in her 30s in good health. The CDR3, as DNA: TGTGCCTGGAGTGTCGTCAACGGGAGGGCCGGTGACGAGCAGTACTTC. Amino acid sequence: CAWSVVNGRAGDEQYF.